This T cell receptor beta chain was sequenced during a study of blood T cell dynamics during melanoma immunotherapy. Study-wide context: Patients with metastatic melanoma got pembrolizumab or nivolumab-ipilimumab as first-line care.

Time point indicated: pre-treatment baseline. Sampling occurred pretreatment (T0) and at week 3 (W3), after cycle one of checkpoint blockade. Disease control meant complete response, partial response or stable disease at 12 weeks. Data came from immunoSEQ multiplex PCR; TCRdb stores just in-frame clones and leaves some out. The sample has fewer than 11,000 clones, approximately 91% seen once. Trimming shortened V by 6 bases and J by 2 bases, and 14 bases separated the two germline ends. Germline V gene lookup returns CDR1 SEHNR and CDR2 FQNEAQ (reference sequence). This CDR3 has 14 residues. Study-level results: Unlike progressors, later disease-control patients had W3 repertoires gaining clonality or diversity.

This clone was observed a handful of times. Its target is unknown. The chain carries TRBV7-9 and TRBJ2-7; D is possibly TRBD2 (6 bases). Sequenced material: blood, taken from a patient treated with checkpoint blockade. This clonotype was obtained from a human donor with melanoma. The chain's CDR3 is CASSAGGSAYEQYF. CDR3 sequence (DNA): TGTGCCAGCAGTGCCGGGGGATCTGCCTACGAGCAGTACTTC.